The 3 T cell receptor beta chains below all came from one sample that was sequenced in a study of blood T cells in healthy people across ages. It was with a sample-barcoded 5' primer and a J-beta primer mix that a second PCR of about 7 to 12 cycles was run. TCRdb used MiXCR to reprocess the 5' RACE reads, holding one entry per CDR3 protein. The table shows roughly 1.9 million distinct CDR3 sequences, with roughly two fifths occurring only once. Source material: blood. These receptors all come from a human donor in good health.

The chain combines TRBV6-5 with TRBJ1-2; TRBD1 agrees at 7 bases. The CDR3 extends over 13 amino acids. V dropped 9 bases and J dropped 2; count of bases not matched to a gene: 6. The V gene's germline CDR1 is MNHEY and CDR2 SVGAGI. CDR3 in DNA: TGTGCCAGGGTGGACAGGAAAAACTATGGCTACACCTTC. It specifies CARVDRKNYGYTF.

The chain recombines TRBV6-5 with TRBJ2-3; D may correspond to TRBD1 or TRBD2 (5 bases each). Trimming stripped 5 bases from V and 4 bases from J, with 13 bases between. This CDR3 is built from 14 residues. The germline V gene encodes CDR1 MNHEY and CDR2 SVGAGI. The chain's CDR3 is CASSPGTPPDTQYF. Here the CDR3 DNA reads TGTGCCAGCAGTCCCGGGACGCCGCCAGATACGCAGTATTTT.

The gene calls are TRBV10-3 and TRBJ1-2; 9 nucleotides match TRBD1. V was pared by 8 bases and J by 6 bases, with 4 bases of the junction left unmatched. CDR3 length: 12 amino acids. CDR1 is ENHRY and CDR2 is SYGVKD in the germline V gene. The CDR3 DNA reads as TGTGCCATCGGGGGACAGGGAGATGGCTACACCTTC. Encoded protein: CAIGGQGDGYTF.